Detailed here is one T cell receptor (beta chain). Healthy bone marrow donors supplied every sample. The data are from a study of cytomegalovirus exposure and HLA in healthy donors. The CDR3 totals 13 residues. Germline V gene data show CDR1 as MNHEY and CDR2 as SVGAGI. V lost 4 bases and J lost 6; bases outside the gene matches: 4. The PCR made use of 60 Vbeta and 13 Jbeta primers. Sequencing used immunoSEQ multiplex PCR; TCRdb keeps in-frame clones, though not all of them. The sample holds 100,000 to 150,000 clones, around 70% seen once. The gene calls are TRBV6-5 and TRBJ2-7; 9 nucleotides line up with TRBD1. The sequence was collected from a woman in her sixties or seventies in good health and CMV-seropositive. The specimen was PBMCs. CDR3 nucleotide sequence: TGTGCCAGCAGTTGGTACAGGGGGCGCGAGCAGTACTTC. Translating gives CASSWYRGREQYF.